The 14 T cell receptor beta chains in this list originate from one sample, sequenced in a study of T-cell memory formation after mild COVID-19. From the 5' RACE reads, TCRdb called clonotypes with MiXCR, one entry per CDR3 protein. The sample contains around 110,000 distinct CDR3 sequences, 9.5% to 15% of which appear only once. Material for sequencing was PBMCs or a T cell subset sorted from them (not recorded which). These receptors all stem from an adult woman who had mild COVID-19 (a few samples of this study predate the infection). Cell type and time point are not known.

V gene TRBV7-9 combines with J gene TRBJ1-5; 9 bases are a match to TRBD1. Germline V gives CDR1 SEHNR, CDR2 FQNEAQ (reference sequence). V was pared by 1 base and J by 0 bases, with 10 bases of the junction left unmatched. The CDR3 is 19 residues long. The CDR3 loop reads CASSLVGTGTGYSNQPQHF. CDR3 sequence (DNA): TGTGCCAGCAGCTTAGTAGGGACAGGGACAGGTTATAGCAATCAGCCCCAGCATTTT. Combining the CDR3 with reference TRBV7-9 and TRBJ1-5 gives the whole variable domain DTGVSQNPRHKITKRGQNVTFRCDPISEHNRLYWYRQTLGQGPEFLTYFQNEAQLEKSRLLSDRFSAERPKGSFSTLEIQRTEQGDSAMYLCASSLVGTGTGYSNQPQHFGDGTRLSIL.

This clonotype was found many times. This chain's CDR3 is CASSWGLAENHNEQFF. DNA for the CDR3: TGTGCCAGCAGCTGGGGACTAGCGGAAAATCACAATGAGCAGTTCTTC. The V gene is TRBV5-6, the J gene TRBJ2-1; 11 bases fit TRBD2. This CDR3 region has 16 residues. Trimming at V came to 3 bases and at J to 5 bases, leaving 7 bases not matched to a gene. CDR1 SGHDT and CDR2 YYEEEE come from the germline V gene.

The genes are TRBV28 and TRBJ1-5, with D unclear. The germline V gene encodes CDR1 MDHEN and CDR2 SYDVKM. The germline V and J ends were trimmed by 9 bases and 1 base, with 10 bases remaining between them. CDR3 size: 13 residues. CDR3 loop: CASSGYSNQPQHF. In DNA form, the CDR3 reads TGTGCCAGTTCAGGCTACAGCAATCAGCCCCAGCATTTT.

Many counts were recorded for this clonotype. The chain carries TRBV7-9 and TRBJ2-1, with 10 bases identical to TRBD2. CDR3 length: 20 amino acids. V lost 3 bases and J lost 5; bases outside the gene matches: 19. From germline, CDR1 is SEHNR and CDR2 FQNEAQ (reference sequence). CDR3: CASSFGKGSLIAGGHNEQFF. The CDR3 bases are TGTGCCAGCAGCTTCGGGAAGGGTTCCCTCATAGCGGGGGGCCACAATGAGCAGTTCTTC.

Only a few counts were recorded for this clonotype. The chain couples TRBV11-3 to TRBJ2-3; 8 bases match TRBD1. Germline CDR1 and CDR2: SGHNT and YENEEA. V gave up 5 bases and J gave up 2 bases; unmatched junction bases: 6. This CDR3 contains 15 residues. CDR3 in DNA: TGTGCCAGCAGCAAAGGACAGGGACACACAGATACGCAGTATTTT. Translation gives CASSKGQGHTDTQYF.

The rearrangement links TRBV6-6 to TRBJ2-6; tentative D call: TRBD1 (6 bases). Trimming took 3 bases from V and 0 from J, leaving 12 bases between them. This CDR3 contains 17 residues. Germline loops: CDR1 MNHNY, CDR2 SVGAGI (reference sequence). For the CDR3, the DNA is TGTGCCAGCAGTTATACACAGGGCCACTCTGGGGCCAACGTCCTGACTTTC. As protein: CASSYTQGHSGANVLTF.

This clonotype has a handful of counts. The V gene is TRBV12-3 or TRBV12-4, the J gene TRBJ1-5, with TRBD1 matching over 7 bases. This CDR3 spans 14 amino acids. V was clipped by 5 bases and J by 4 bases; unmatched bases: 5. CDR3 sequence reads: CASSQGGMNQPQHF. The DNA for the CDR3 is TGTGCCAGCAGTCAGGGGGGGATGAATCAGCCCCAGCATTTT.

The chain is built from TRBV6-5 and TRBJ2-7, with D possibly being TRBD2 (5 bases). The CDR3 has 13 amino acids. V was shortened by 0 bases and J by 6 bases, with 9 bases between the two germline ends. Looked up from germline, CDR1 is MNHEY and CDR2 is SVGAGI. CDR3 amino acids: CASSYSMDSEQYF. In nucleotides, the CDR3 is TGTGCCAGCAGTTACTCGATGGACTCCGAGCAGTACTTC.

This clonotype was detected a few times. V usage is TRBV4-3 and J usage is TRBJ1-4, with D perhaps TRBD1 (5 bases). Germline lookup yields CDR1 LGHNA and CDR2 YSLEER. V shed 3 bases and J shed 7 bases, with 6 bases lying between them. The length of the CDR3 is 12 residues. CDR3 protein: CASSHGAEKLFF. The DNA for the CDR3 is TGCGCCAGCAGCCATGGGGCTGAAAAACTGTTTTTT.

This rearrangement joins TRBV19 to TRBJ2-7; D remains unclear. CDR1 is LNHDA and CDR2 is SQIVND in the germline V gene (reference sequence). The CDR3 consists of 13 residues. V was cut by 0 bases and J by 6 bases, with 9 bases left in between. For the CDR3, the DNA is TGTGCCAGTAGTATAGATCCCCTCCGCGAGCAGTACTTC. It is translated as CASSIDPLREQYF.

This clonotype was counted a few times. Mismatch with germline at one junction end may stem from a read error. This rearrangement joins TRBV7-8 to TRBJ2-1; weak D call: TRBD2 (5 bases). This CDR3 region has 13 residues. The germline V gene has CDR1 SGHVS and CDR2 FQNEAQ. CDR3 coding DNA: TGTGCCAGCAGCGGTGGCCCCTTTAGCGCGTCGGTCTTC. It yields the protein CASSGGPFSASVF.

The CDR3 sequence is CASSSGVGMDTQYF. As DNA, the CDR3 is TGTGCCAGCAGCTCCGGCGTAGGGATGGATACGCAGTATTTT. V usage is TRBV7-3 and J usage is TRBJ2-3; D is ambiguous. The CDR3 runs 14 residues. Germline V gene lookup returns CDR1 SGHTA and CDR2 FQGTGA. V lost 4 bases and J lost 6, with 14 bases in between.

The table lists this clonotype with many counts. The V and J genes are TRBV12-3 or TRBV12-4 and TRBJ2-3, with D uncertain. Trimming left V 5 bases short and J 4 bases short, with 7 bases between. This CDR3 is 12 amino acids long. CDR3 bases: TGTGCCAGCAGTCCCGACCCAGATACGCAGTATTTT. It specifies CASSPDPDTQYF.

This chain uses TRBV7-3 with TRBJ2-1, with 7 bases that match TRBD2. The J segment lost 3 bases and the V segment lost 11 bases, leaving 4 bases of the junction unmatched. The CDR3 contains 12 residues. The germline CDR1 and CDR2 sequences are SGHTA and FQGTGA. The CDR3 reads CAGSGFYNEQFF. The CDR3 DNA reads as TGTGCCGGTAGCGGGTTCTACAATGAGCAGTTCTTC.